Included here is one TCR beta chain sequence, with context. Its antigen has not been determined. The input lacks base qualities; no much larger clone sits a single base away. To prepare the library, the immunoSEQ multiplex PCR assay was applied. TCRdb mirrors the immuneACCESS table, restricted to in-frame sequences. Some clones are absent from its copies; in checked studies, under half trace to an unresolved V gene, and the reason for the others is unknown. A total of about 89,000 clones appear in this sample, 90% to 95% of them only once. The ten largest clones add up to around 0.84% of the sample. The entry originates in a study of T cell changes during pregnancy in multiple sclerosis (dated by TCRdb to between 2017 and 2020). About the full investigation: Changes in the T cell repertoire over the course of pregnancy were examined in this study in women with multiple sclerosis.

The germline V gene supplies CDR1 MNHNS and CDR2 SASEGT. CDR3 length: 17 amino acids, cysteine to phenylalanine. Only the CDR3 region is kept as DNA, spanning 51 bases read in frame from base 1. From V the trimming removes 2 bases and from J it removes 5 bases, while the gene matches leave 11 bases of the junction unaccounted for. The V and J genes are TRBV6-1 and TRBJ2-3; 9 bases in between match TRBD2. This TCR was recovered from a female donor with multiple sclerosis, enrolled in a pregnancy study. Sequencing was performed on peripheral blood, taken in the third trimester of pregnancy. The nucleotide sequence reads as follows: TGTGCCAGCAGTGAAAGTAGGGTAGCGGGAGTGGGAGATACGCAGTATTTT. Its protein is CASSESRVAGVGDTQYF.